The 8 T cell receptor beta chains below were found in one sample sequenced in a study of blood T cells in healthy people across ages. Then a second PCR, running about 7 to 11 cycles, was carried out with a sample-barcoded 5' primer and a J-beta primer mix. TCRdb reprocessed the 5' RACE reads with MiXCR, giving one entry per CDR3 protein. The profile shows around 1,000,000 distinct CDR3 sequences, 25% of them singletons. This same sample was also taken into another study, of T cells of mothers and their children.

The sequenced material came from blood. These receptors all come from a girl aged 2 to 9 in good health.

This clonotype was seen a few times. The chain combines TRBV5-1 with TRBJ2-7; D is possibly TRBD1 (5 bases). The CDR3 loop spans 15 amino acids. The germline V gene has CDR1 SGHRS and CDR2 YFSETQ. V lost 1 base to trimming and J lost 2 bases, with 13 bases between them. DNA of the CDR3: TGCGCCAGCAGCTTGATTAACGCGGACACCTACGAGCAGTACTTC. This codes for CASSLINADTYEQYF.

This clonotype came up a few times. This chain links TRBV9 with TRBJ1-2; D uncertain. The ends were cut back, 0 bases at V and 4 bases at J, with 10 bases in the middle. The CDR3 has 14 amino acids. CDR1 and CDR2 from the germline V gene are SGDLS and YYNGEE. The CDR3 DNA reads TGTGCCAGCAGCGTAGATGAGGGCTTCTATGGCTACACCTTC. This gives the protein CASSVDEGFYGYTF.

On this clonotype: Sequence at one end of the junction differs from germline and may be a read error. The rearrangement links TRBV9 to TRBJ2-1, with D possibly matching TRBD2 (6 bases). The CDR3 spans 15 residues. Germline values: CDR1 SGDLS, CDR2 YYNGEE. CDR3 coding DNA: TGTACCAGCAGCGTAGACGGACTACCCAACAATGAGCAGTTCTTC. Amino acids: CTSSVDGLPNNEQFF.

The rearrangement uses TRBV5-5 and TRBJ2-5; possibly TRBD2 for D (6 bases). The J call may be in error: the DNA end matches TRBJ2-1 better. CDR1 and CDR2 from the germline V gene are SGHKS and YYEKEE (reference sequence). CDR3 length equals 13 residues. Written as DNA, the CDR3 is TGTGCCAGCAGCCCGGGGGACTTCAATGAGCAGTTCTTC. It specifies CASSPGDFNEQFF.

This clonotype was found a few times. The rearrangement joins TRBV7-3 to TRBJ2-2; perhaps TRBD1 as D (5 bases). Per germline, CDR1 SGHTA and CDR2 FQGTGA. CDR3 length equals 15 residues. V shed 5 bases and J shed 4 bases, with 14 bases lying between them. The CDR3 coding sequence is TGTGCCAGCAGCCCAGGGTTCAAAACCACCGGGGAGCTGTTTTTT. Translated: CASSPGFKTTGELFF.

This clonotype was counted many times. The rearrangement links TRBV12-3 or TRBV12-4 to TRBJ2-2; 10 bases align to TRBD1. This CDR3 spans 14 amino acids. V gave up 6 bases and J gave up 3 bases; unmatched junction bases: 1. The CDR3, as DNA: TGTGCCAGCAGCGGGACAGGGGACACCGGGGAGCTGTTTTTT. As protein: CASSGTGDTGELFF.

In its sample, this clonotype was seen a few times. CDR3 coding DNA: TGTGCCAGCAGCTTAGATCTGGGCGGGGGGGCTCTGACCGGGGAGCTGTTTTTT. Translating it yields CASSLDLGGGALTGELFF. This chain joins TRBV11-2 and TRBJ2-2, with 9 bases matching TRBD2. Trimming removed 0 bases from V and 5 bases from J; junction bases left unmatched: 10. The germline CDR1 and CDR2 sequences are SGHAT and FQNNGV. This CDR3 has 18 residues.

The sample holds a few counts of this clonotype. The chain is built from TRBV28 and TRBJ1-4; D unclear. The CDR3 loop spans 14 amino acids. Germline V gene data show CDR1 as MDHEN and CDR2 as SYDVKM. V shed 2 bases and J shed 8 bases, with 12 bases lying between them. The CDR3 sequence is CASSLGEVREKLFF. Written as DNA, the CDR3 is TGTGCCAGCAGTTTAGGGGAAGTTAGGGAAAAACTGTTTTTT.